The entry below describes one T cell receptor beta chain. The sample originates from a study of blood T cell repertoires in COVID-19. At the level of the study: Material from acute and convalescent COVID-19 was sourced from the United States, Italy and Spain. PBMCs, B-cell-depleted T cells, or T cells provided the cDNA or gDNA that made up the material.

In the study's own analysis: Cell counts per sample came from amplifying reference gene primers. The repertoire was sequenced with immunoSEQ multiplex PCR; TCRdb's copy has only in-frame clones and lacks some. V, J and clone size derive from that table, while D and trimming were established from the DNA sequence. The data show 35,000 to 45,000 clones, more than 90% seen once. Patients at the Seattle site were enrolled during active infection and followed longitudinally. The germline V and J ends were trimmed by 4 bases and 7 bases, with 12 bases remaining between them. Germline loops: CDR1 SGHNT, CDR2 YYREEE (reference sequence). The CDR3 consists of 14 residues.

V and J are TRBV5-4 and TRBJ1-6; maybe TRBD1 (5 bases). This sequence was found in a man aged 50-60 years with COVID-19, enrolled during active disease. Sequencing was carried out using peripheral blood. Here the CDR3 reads CASSPRVTNSPLHF. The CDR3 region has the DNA TGTGCCAGCAGCCCCAGGGTAACAAATTCACCCCTCCACTTT.